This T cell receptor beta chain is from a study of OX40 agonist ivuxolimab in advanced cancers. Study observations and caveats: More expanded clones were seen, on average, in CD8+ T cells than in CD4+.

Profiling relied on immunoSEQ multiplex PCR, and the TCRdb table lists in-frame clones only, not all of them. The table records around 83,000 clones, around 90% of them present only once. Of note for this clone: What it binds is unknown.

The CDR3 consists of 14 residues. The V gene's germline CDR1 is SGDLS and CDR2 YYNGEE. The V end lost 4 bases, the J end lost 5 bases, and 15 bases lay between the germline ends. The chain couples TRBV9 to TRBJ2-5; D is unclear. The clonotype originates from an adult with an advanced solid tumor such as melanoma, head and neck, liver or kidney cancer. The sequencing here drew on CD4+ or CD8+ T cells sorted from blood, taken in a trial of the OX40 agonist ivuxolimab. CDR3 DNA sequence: TGTGCCAGCAGCCCCACGGGCGCCGAGGAGACCCAGTACTTC. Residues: CASSPTGAEETQYF.